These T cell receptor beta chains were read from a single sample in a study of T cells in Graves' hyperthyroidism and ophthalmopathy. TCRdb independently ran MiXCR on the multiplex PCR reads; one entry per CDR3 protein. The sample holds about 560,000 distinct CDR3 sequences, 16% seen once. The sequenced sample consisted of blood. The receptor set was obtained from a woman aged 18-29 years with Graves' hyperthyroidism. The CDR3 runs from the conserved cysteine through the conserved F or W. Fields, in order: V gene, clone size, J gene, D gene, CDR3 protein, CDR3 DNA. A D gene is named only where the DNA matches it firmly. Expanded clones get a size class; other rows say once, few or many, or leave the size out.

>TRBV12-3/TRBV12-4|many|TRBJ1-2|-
CASSLADNYGYTF
TGTGCCAGCAGTTTAGCGGATAACTATGGCTACACCTTC
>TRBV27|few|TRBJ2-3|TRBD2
CASSLGLAGVLGTDTQYF
TGTGCCAGCAGTTTGGGACTAGCGGGAGTATTAGGAACAGATACGCAGTATTTT
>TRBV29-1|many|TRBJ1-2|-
CSGQEGYGYTF
TGCAGCGGGCAGGAAGGCTATGGCTACACCTTC
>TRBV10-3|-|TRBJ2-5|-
CAISEAGVTQYF
TGTGCCATCAGTGAGGCCGGGGTGACCCAGTACTTC
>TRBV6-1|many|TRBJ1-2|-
CASSEFVDSEGVGYTF
TGTGCCAGCAGTGAATTTGTCGACTCGGAGGGGGTCGGCTACACCTTC
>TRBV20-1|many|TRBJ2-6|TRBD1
CSARAGDRGRGANVLTF
TGCAGTGCTAGAGCAGGGGACAGGGGACGTGGGGCCAACGTCCTGACTTTC
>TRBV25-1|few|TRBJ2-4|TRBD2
CASSEWDYEGNIQYF
TGTGCCAGCAGTGAGTGGGACTACGAGGGAAACATTCAGTACTTC
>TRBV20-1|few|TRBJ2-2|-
CSVEAGGTNTGELFF
TGCAGCGTTGAGGCTGGCGGGACGAACACCGGGGAGCTGTTTTTT
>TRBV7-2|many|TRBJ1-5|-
CASSLFGTSNQPQHF
TGTGCCAGCAGCTTATTCGGCACTAGCAATCAGCCCCAGCATTTT
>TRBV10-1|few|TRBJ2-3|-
CASSDYGVSWEGTDTQYF
TGCGCCAGCAGTGATTATGGAGTGTCGTGGGAAGGCACAGATACGCAGTATTTT
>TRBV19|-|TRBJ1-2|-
CASSISVTEYGYTF
TGTGCCAGTAGTATATCAGTGACAGAGTATGGCTACACCTTC
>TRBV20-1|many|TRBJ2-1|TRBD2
CSAPRDYPYNEQFF
TGCAGTGCACCACGGGACTACCCCTACAATGAGCAGTTCTTC
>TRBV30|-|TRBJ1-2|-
CAWRGHQNYGYTF
TGTGCCTGGAGGGGACACCAGAACTATGGCTACACCTTC
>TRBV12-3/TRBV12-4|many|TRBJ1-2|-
CASSFLERSYGYTF
TGTGCCAGCAGTTTCCTCGAGAGGAGCTATGGCTACACCTTC
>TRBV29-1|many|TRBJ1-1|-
CSVRPDRTEAFF
TGCAGCGTTCGCCCTGACCGGACTGAAGCTTTCTTT
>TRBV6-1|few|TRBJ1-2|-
CASSAGRSYGYTF
TGTGCCAGCAGTGCCGGACGGTCCTATGGCTACACCTTC
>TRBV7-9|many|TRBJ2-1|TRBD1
CASSFIPGQGAGEQFF
TGTGCCAGCAGCTTCATACCGGGACAGGGGGCTGGTGAGCAGTTCTTC
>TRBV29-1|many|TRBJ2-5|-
CSVGGRTQETQYF
TGCAGCGTTGGAGGACGGACCCAAGAGACCCAGTACTTC
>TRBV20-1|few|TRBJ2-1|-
CSARDPQGRTYNEQFF
TGCAGTGCTAGAGATCCCCAGGGGCGGACCTACAATGAGCAGTTCTTC
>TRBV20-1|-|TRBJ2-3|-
CSAPSAAASTDTQYF
TGCAGTGCCCCGTCGGCGGCGGCAAGCACAGATACGCAGTATTTT